This TCR beta chain was found in a study of technical replicates of blood from several donors. TCRdb keeps only in-frame clones here, not all; method: immunoSEQ multiplex PCR. The table shows approximately 87,000 clones, with about 91% occurring only once. Looked up from germline, CDR1 is KGHSH and CDR2 is LQKENI. This CDR3 comprises 16 residues. Trimming took off 3 bases at V and 8 bases at J, with 19 bases between the two ends. V and J are TRBV18 and TRBJ1-4; no reliable D call. The TCR was taken from a human donor in good health. Some clones in this sample may be carry-over from other donors' samples. Sequencing input: T cells isolated from PBMCs. The CDR3 here is CASSPPREGSWEKLFF. The DNA for the CDR3 is TGTGCCAGCTCACCGCCTAGAGAAGGATCCTGGGAAAAACTGTTTTTT.